One and the same sample provided the 5 T cell receptor beta chains below, sequenced in a study of immune evolution from preneoplasia to lung adenocarcinoma. Here immunoSEQ multiplex PCR was the method, and the copy in TCRdb shows in-frame clones only, minus some. The table records approximately 11,000 clones, around 76% of them present only once. The sequenced sample was FFPE minimally invasive lung adenocarcinoma tissue. These receptors all come from a person between 60 and 79 years old with lung adenocarcinoma.

This chain links TRBV7-9 with TRBJ2-7; D uncertain. Trimming shortened V by 3 bases and J by 0 bases, and 6 bases separated the two germline ends. CDR1 is SEHNR and CDR2 is FQNEAQ in the germline V gene (reference sequence). The CDR3 length is 13 residues. The CDR3 reads CASSFPSSYEQYF. CDR3 nucleotides: TGTGCCAGCAGCTTCCCCTCCTCCTACGAGCAGTACTTC.

The CDR3 sequence is CASSFYMNTEAFF. The CDR3 coding sequence is TGTGCCAGCAGCTTCTACATGAACACTGAAGCTTTCTTT. The chain carries TRBV7-9 and TRBJ1-1; D gene ambiguous. The CDR3 length is 13 residues. Germline values: CDR1 SEHNR, CDR2 FQNEAQ (reference sequence). V was trimmed by 3 bases and J by 0 bases, leaving 5 bases between them.

The genes are TRBV6-5 and TRBJ1-6; a possible D gene is TRBD1 (6 bases). The CDR3 contains 14 residues. Trimming shortened V by 2 bases and J by 6 bases, and 8 bases separated the two germline ends. Germline V lookup: CDR1 MNHEY, CDR2 SVGAGI. The CDR3 DNA reads as TGTGCCAGCAGTTACGGGGGCTCTAATTCACCCCTCCACTTT. It encodes CASSYGGSNSPLHF.

The V call is TRBV9, the J call TRBJ1-1, with D possibly TRBD1 on 5 matching bases. The CDR3 runs 12 residues. Germline loops: CDR1 SGDLS, CDR2 YYNGEE. V was shortened by 4 bases and J by 9 bases, with 13 bases between the two germline ends. The CDR3: CASSRDLRKAFF. The CDR3 DNA is TGTGCCAGCAGCCGGGACCTAAGGAAAGCTTTCTTT.

The CDR3 here is CSAPQGRGYTF. The CDR3 DNA reads TGCAGTGCCCCTCAGGGCAGGGGCTACACCTTC. The chain couples TRBV20-1 to TRBJ1-2; weak D call: TRBD1 (5 bases). The CDR3 extends over 11 amino acids. The germline V gene encodes CDR1 DFQATT and CDR2 SNEGSKA (reference sequence). The V and J ends lost 6 bases and 8 bases respectively, with 13 bases between them.